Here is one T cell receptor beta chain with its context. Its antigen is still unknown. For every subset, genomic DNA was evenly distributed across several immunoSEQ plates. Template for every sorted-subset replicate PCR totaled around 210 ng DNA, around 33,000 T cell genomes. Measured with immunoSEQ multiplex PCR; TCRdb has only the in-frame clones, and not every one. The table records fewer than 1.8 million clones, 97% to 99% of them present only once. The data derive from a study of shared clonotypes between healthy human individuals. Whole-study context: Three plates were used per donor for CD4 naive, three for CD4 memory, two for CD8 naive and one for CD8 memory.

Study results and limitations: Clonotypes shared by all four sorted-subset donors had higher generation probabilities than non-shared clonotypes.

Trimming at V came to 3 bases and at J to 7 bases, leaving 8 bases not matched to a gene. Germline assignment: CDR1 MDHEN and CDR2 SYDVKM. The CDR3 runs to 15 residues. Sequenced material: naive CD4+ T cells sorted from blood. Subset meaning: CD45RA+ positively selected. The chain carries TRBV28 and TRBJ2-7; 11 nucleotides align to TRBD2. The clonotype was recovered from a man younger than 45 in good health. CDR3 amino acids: CASSLPLAGGQEQYF. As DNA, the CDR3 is TGTGCCAGCAGTTTGCCATTAGCGGGAGGGCAAGAGCAGTACTTC.